One and the same sample provided the 25 T cell receptor beta chains below, sequenced in a study of cytomegalovirus exposure and HLA in healthy donors. The assay was immunoSEQ multiplex PCR, and TCRdb's table has in-frame clones only and misses some. The table records about 200,000 clones, roughly 80% of them present only once. Sequencing used PBMCs. The receptor source for this set is a woman younger than 30 in good health and CMV-seronegative.

This clone has only one observation. J is TRBJ2-1 and V is TRBV5-1; weak D call: TRBD2 (6 bases). Germline CDR1 reads SGHRS; CDR2 reads YFSETQ. V was trimmed by 4 bases and J by 2 bases, leaving 13 bases between them. The CDR3 extends over 15 amino acids. CDR3 in amino acids: CASSRVSSAYNEQFF. CDR3 in DNA: TGCGCCAGCAGCAGGGTGTCTAGCGCCTACAATGAGCAGTTCTTC.

CDR3 amino acids: CASSDLRYSNQPQHF. In DNA form, the CDR3 reads TGTGCCAGCAGTGATCTTCGATATAGCAATCAGCCCCAGCATTTT. The chain employs TRBV6-1 and TRBJ1-5; the D is unclear. This CDR3 contains 15 residues. Germline V gives CDR1 MNHNS, CDR2 SASEGT. V lost 3 bases to trimming and J lost 0 bases, with 9 bases between them.

The CDR3 DNA reads TGCGCCAGCAGCTTGGCGCCGTCGGGAGGAAGCAATGAGCAGTTCTTC. Translation gives CASSLAPSGGSNEQFF. The chain recombines TRBV5-1 with TRBJ2-1; 7 nucleotides align to TRBD2. Germline V gene data show CDR1 as SGHRS and CDR2 as YFSETQ. V lost 0 bases and J lost 6; bases outside the gene matches: 9. The CDR3 consists of 16 residues.

The rearrangement uses TRBV5-8 and TRBJ2-1; TRBD1 agrees at 9 bases. The CDR3 covers 17 residues. In germline, CDR1 is SGHTS, CDR2 YDEGEE. With V trimmed by 2 bases and J by 7 bases, 13 bases remained unmatched. CDR3 sequence (DNA): TGTGCCAGCAGCTTTACGGGGACAGGGACGGGTTGGAATGAGCAGTTCTTC. This encodes CASSFTGTGTGWNEQFF.

With respect to this clone: Different DNA sequences within this sample yield the same CDR3. J is TRBJ2-7 and V is TRBV28; 8 bases fit TRBD1. After removal of 2 bases from V and 4 bases from J, the junction contained 7 bases not matched to a gene. Germline V gene lookup returns CDR1 MDHEN and CDR2 SYDVKM. The CDR3 covers 15 residues. CDR3 in amino acids: CASSLGGTGGYEQYF. The CDR3 coding sequence is TGTGCCAGCAGTTTAGGGGGGACAGGCGGTTACGAGCAGTACTTC.

The J gene is TRBJ1-2, the V gene TRBV30; D ambiguous. Per germline, CDR1 GTSNPN and CDR2 SVGIG (reference sequence). The CDR3 is 14 residues long. Trimming took 3 bases from V and 2 from J, leaving 13 bases between them. The CDR3 region is CAWRVLSPNYGYTF. As DNA, the CDR3 is TGTGCCTGGAGGGTCCTTAGCCCGAACTATGGCTACACCTTC.

V usage is TRBV19 and J usage is TRBJ1-2; TRBD1 matches 9 bases. Germline trimming cut 7 bases from V and 6 bases from J; bases unmatched to any gene: 12. The germline V gene has CDR1 LNHDA and CDR2 SQIVND (reference sequence). The CDR3 loop spans 15 amino acids. CDR3 coding DNA: TGTGCCAGTATTTTGAGACCGGGACAGGGCAATGGCTACACCTTC. Translation gives CASILRPGQGNGYTF.

The chain has TRBV28 and TRBJ1-2; TRBD1 aligns across 9 bases. The germline V gene encodes CDR1 MDHEN and CDR2 SYDVKM. J gave up 4 bases and V 7 bases, and 13 bases lay outside the gene matches. The CDR3 loop spans 16 amino acids. CDR3 residues: CASKAGQGRGAYGYTF. The DNA for the CDR3 is TGTGCCAGCAAAGCGGGACAGGGAAGGGGGGCCTATGGCTACACCTTC.

The chain joins TRBV10-3 to TRBJ2-3; the D call may be TRBD1 or TRBD2 (6 bases each). There are 15 residues in the CDR3. V lost 4 bases to trimming and J lost 3 bases, with 14 bases between them. CDR1 is ENHRY, CDR2 SYGVKD, per germline. CDR3 sequence: CAISGGRRGTDTQYF. CDR3 nucleotide sequence: TGTGCCATCAGTGGGGGGCGGAGGGGTACAGATACGCAGTATTTT.

This chain links TRBV4-1 with TRBJ1-6; 8 nucleotides match TRBD1. V trimming: 6 bases; J trimming: 7 bases; junction bases outside the gene matches: 5. The CDR3 runs to 14 residues. Germline-derived CDR1 and CDR2 are MGHRA and YSYEKL. CDR3 DNA: TGCGCCAGCAGTCCCCGGACAGGGAATTCACCCCTCCACTTT. It yields the protein CASSPRTGNSPLHF.

This chain joins TRBV2 and TRBJ2-3; possibly TRBD1 for D (5 bases). Germline CDR1 and CDR2: SNHLY and FYNNEI. V lost 4 bases to trimming and J lost 5 bases, with 10 bases between them. The CDR3 length is 13 residues. The CDR3 DNA is TGTGCCAGCAGTGTCCTCCAGGGAGATACGCAGTATTTT. Translation gives CASSVLQGDTQYF.

The rearrangement links TRBV6-6 to TRBJ2-5, with D unresolved. The germline V gene has CDR1 MNHNY and CDR2 SVGAGI (reference sequence). V lost 5 bases and J lost 2, with 9 bases in between. The CDR3 totals 13 residues. The CDR3 coding sequence is TGTGCCAGCAGTCAACTCCAGCAAGAGACCCAGTACTTC. Translation: CASSQLQQETQYF.

The table lists this clone with a count of one. CDR3 region: CASSYIGGGRNEQFF. CDR3 bases: TGTGCCAGCAGTTACATCGGGGGGGGCCGCAATGAGCAGTTCTTC. The chain links TRBV6-6 to TRBJ2-1, with 8 bases aligning to TRBD2. This CDR3 region has 15 residues. The ends lost 2 bases at V and 6 bases at J; junction bases unmatched: 6. Germline CDR1 is MNHNY and CDR2 is SVGAGI (reference sequence).

This clone was seen once. The J gene is TRBJ1-6, the V gene TRBV6-5; possibly TRBD1 for D (5 bases). Germline V CDR1 and CDR2: MNHEY, SVGAGI. V shed 0 bases and J shed 7 bases, with 10 bases lying between them. This CDR3 contains 15 residues. The DNA for the CDR3 is TGTGCCAGCAGTTACTCCCCGGGGCAAAATTCACCCCTCCACTTT. It yields the protein CASSYSPGQNSPLHF.

This clone came up once. The CDR3 bases are TGTGCCAGCGGGCTGACTAGCGGGGGGGCAGGGTACGAGCAGTACTTC. As protein: CASGLTSGGAGYEQYF. The chain combines TRBV4-2 with TRBJ2-7, with TRBD2 matching over 14 bases. Germline V gene data show CDR1 as LGHNA and CDR2 as YNFKEQ. V lost 8 bases, J lost 4 bases, and 10 bases stayed unmatched. CDR3 length: 16 residues.

This clone has a single count. V gene TRBV2 combines with J gene TRBJ2-2; the match to TRBD1 covers 7 bases. The CDR3 runs 15 residues. The V segment lost 8 bases and the J segment 5 bases; nucleotides outside the gene matches: 11. The V gene's germline CDR1 is SNHLY and CDR2 FYNNEI. CDR3 nucleotide sequence: TGTGCCAGCCGTCGAGAAATCAGGGGGACCGGGGAGCTGTTTTTT. Protein: CASRREIRGTGELFF.

This chain connects TRBV19 to TRBJ2-5, with D possibly being TRBD2 (6 bases). The germline V gene has CDR1 LNHDA and CDR2 SQIVND (reference sequence). CDR3 length: 14 residues. The V end was cut by 3 bases, the J end by 5 bases, with 13 bases between. The CDR3 sequence: CASSIRVGGETQYF. CDR3 DNA: TGTGCCAGTAGTATTCGGGTCGGAGGGGAGACCCAGTACTTC. The complete variable domain, with remaining parts taken from reference TRBV19 and TRBJ2-5, reads DGGITQSPKYLFRKEGQNVTLSCEQNLNHDAMYWYRQDPGQGLRLIYYSQIVNDFQKGDIAEGYSVSREKKESFPLTVTSAQKNPTAFYLCASSIRVGGETQYFGPGTRLLVL.

The chain combines TRBV7-2 with TRBJ2-4; TRBD1 is a possible D gene (6 bases). Looked up from germline, CDR1 is SGHTA and CDR2 is FQGNSA. V shed 1 base and J shed 0 bases, with 13 bases lying between them. The length of the CDR3 is 17 residues. The CDR3: CASSLEQGFLAKNIQYF. The CDR3 region has the DNA TGTGCCAGCAGCTTAGAACAGGGATTCCTAGCCAAAAACATTCAGTACTTC. The whole variable domain, filled in from reference TRBV7-2 and TRBJ2-4, reads GAGVSQSPSNKVTEKGKDVELRCDPISGHTALYWYRQSLGQGLEFLIYFQGNSAPDKSGLPSDRFSAERTGGSVSTLTIQRTQQEDSAVYLCASSLEQGFLAKNIQYFGAGTRLSVL.

This chain uses TRBV7-9 with TRBJ2-2; no reliable D call. The V end lost 0 bases, the J end lost 1 base, and 12 bases lay between the germline ends. Per the germline V gene, CDR1 is SEHNR and CDR2 is FQNEAQ (reference sequence). This CDR3 contains 17 residues. The chain's CDR3 is CASSLAFLTGNTGELFF. The CDR3 bases are TGTGCCAGCAGCTTAGCGTTTCTAACTGGGAACACCGGGGAGCTGTTTTTT. Full variable domain (rest looked up from reference TRBV7-9 and TRBJ2-2): DTGVSQNPRHKITKRGQNVTFRCDPISEHNRLYWYRQTLGQGPEFLTYFQNEAQLEKSRLLSDRFSAERPKGSFSTLEIQRTEQGDSAMYLCASSLAFLTGNTGELFFGEGSRLTVL.

This clone has a handful of counts. The chain joins TRBV6-5 to TRBJ1-2, with a tentative D call TRBD1 (5 bases). The CDR3 consists of 13 residues. Germline values: CDR1 MNHEY, CDR2 SVGAGI. V lost 6 bases, J lost 7 bases, and 15 bases lay in between. CDR3 coding DNA: TGTGCCAGCAGCCCCCCCGGGGGGACTGGCTACACCTTC. It is translated as CASSPPGGTGYTF.

V usage is TRBV4-2 and J usage is TRBJ2-3; a weak D match, TRBD2 (5 bases). Trimming cost V 1 base and J 0 bases, with 8 bases left between them. This CDR3 contains 15 residues. Germline V gives CDR1 LGHNA, CDR2 YNFKEQ. CDR3 protein: CASSQVRGSTDTQYF. DNA of the CDR3: TGTGCCAGCAGCCAAGTACGGGGTAGCACAGATACGCAGTATTTT.

This chain links TRBV5-1 with TRBJ2-2; D call uncertain. The CDR3 has 13 amino acids. Germline assignment: CDR1 SGHRS and CDR2 YFSETQ. The V end was cut by 5 bases, the J end by 4 bases, with 9 bases between. The CDR3 here is CASRKTATGELFF. For the CDR3, the DNA is TGCGCCAGCAGGAAGACGGCCACCGGGGAGCTGTTTTTT.

The rearrangement uses TRBV6-1 and TRBJ2-7, with TRBD2 matching over 11 bases. Per the germline V gene, CDR1 is MNHNS and CDR2 is SASEGT. This CDR3 has 15 amino acids. V lost 2 bases, J lost 1 base, and 1 base stayed unmatched. The CDR3 DNA follows: TGTGCCAGCAGTGAATGGACTAGCGGGTCCTACGAGCAGTACTTC. Translated, it gives CASSEWTSGSYEQYF.

The chain carries TRBV2 and TRBJ1-3, with D unresolved. V lost 4 bases, J lost 4 bases, and 17 bases lay in between. There are 16 residues in the CDR3. The germline CDR1 and CDR2 sequences are SNHLY and FYNNEI. CDR3 coding DNA: TGTGCCAGCAGTGGTACCTCGTTAATGAGAGGAAACACCATATATTTT. Amino acid sequence: CASSGTSLMRGNTIYF.

V and J are TRBV29-1 and TRBJ2-7; no reliable D call. Per the germline V gene, CDR1 is SQVTM and CDR2 is ANQGSEA. The V gene lost 1 base and the J gene lost 2 bases, with 9 bases spanning the gap. This CDR3 contains 13 residues. CDR3 sequence: CSVEAAQTYEQYF. The CDR3 region has the DNA TGCAGCGTTGAAGCGGCTCAGACCTACGAGCAGTACTTC.